The 26 T cell receptor beta chains presented below share a single source sample, sequenced in a study of shared clonotypes between healthy human individuals. Measured with immunoSEQ multiplex PCR; TCRdb has only the in-frame clones, and not every one. The profile shows about 1.5 million clones, approximately 98% of them singletons. Sequenced sample: naive CD4+ T cells sorted from blood. Subset indicated: CD45RA+ positively selected. The receptors shown here come from a man in his thirties or forties in good health.

The chain uses TRBV5-1 and TRBJ1-1, with a tentative D call TRBD1 (5 bases). From germline, CDR1 is SGHRS and CDR2 YFSETQ. The CDR3 contains 14 residues. V was cut by 4 bases and J by 7 bases, with 17 bases left in between. In nucleotides, the CDR3 is TGCGCCAGCAGCCCGGATCGAGGGGAGATTGAAGCTTTCTTT. It specifies CASSPDRGEIEAFF.

As regards this clone: Other nucleotide sequences in the sample specify the same CDR3. J is TRBJ2-2 and V is TRBV7-9, with a possible D match to TRBD1 (5 bases). Germline loops: CDR1 SEHNR, CDR2 FQNEAQ (reference sequence). The ends were cut back, 2 bases at V and 5 bases at J, with 6 bases in the middle. There are 13 residues in the CDR3. The CDR3 DNA sequence: TGTGCCAGCAGCTTATCAGGGACCGGGGAGCTGTTTTTT. Translated: CASSLSGTGELFF. Filled out from reference TRBV7-9 and TRBJ2-2, the complete variable domain reads DTGVSQNPRHKITKRGQNVTFRCDPISEHNRLYWYRQTLGQGPEFLTYFQNEAQLEKSRLLSDRFSAERPKGSFSTLEIQRTEQGDSAMYLCASSLSGTGELFFGEGSRLTVL.

The chain employs TRBV7-2 and TRBJ2-7; 8 positions match TRBD1. The ends lost 2 bases at V and 2 bases at J; junction bases unmatched: 2. The CDR3 extends over 14 amino acids. Per the germline V gene, CDR1 is SGHTA and CDR2 is FQGNSA. The CDR3 DNA follows: TGTGCCAGCAGCTTAAGCAGGGGGCCCTACGAGCAGTACTTC. It specifies CASSLSRGPYEQYF.

V and J are TRBV7-6 and TRBJ2-7; maybe TRBD2 (6 bases). The CDR3 spans 16 residues. In germline, CDR1 is SGHVS, CDR2 FNYEAQ. Trimming took 2 bases from V and 7 from J, leaving 21 bases between them. The CDR3 sequence is CASSLQARANGGEQYF. For the CDR3, the DNA is TGTGCCAGCAGCTTACAGGCCCGGGCTAACGGGGGAGAGCAGTACTTC.

The V and J genes are TRBV9 and TRBJ2-3; D is ambiguous. The V gene lost 0 bases and the J gene lost 0 bases, with 14 bases spanning the gap. CDR3 length: 17 residues. CDR1 and CDR2 (germline): SGDLS, YYNGEE. This CDR3 is CASSVAPAASSTDTQYF. As DNA, the CDR3 is TGTGCCAGCAGCGTAGCTCCAGCTGCCTCTAGCACAGATACGCAGTATTTT.

The gene calls are TRBV5-1 and TRBJ2-1; a weak D match, TRBD2 (6 bases). The CDR3 extends over 14 amino acids. The germline gives CDR1 SGHRS, CDR2 YFSETQ. V was pared by 0 bases and J by 8 bases, with 12 bases between. The CDR3, as DNA: TGCGCCAGCAGCTTGGAACTAGCTAGGGATGAGCAGTTCTTC. Amino acids: CASSLELARDEQFF.

The rearrangement uses TRBV7-3 and TRBJ2-2; D not certain. This CDR3 has 15 residues. Trimming removed 1 base from V and 2 bases from J, with 8 bases in between. From germline, CDR1 is SGHTA and CDR2 FQGTGA. CDR3 in DNA: TGTGCCAGCAGCTTAAGTGGCGCCAACACCGGGGAGCTGTTTTTT. Its translation is CASSLSGANTGELFF.

This clone was found once. The rearrangement uses TRBV30 and TRBJ2-5; D uncertain. V gave up 0 bases and J gave up 4 bases, with 6 bases separating them. The CDR3 runs to 12 residues. Per the germline V gene, CDR1 is GTSNPN and CDR2 is SVGIG (reference sequence). CDR3 sequence: CAWSVSGETQYF. The CDR3 nucleotides are TGTGCCTGGAGTGTAAGTGGAGAGACCCAGTACTTC.

The V and J genes are TRBV7-9 and TRBJ2-1; weak D call: TRBD1 (5 bases). The CDR3 covers 14 residues. CDR1 and CDR2 (germline): SEHNR, FQNEAQ (reference sequence). V gave up 1 base and J gave up 7 bases, with 11 bases separating them. The CDR3 DNA reads as TGTGCCAGCAGCTTAGGACAGTACTTAAATGAGCAGTTCTTC. Encoded protein: CASSLGQYLNEQFF.

J is TRBJ2-5 and V is TRBV5-5, with 7 positions matching TRBD2. Germline assignment: CDR1 SGHKS and CDR2 YYEKEE (reference sequence). The J segment lost 4 bases and the V segment lost 4 bases, leaving 13 bases of the junction unmatched. CDR3 length: 16 amino acids. CDR3 coding DNA: TGTGCCAGCAGCGGAGGGAGGGGCGTGGGCCGAGAGACCCAGTACTTC. Encoded protein: CASSGGRGVGRETQYF. The entire variable domain, with the rest obtained from reference TRBV5-5 and TRBJ2-5, is as follows: DAGVTQSPTHLIKTRGQQVTLRCSPISGHKSVSWYQQVLGQGPQFIFQYYEKEERGRGNFPDRFSARQFPNYSSELNVNALLLGDSALYLCASSGGRGVGRETQYFGPGTRLLVL.

This chain joins TRBV28 and TRBJ2-5, with TRBD1 matching over 7 bases. The CDR3 extends over 13 amino acids. The J segment lost 5 bases and the V segment lost 5 bases, leaving 5 bases of the junction unmatched. The germline CDR1 and CDR2 sequences are MDHEN and SYDVKM. This chain's CDR3 is CASSRQGSETQYF. Here the CDR3 DNA reads TGTGCCAGCAGTAGACAGGGATCCGAGACCCAGTACTTC.

As regards this clone: This sample includes further DNA sequences coding for the same CDR3. The chain uses TRBV29-1 and TRBJ2-5, with 7 bases that match TRBD2. This CDR3 is 12 amino acids long. Looked up from germline, CDR1 is SQVTM and CDR2 is ANQGSEA. V lost 4 bases and J lost 3; bases outside the gene matches: 2. The DNA of the CDR3 is TGCAGCGTTGTCAGCGGGGAAGAGACCCAGTACTTC. It is translated as CSVVSGEETQYF. Filled out from reference TRBV29-1 and TRBJ2-5, the complete variable domain reads SAVISQKPSRDICQRGTSLTIQCQVDSQVTMMFWYRQQPGQSLTLIATANQGSEATYESGFVIDKFPISRPNLTFSTLTVSNMSPEDSSIYLCSVVSGEETQYFGPGTRLLVL.

The gene calls are TRBV30 and TRBJ2-7, with TRBD1 as a possible D gene (5 bases). V lost 3 bases and J 12 bases, leaving 21 bases between the germline ends. Per the germline V gene, CDR1 is GTSNPN and CDR2 is SVGIG (reference sequence). The CDR3 runs to 13 residues. The CDR3 reads CAWRLRTSLHPYF. CDR3 nucleotides: TGTGCCTGGAGGTTAAGGACAAGCCTCCATCCGTACTTC.

The genes are TRBV10-3 and TRBJ2-7; 8 bases are a match to TRBD2. Trimming cost V 0 bases and J 5 bases; bases outside gene matches: 9. There are 16 residues in the CDR3. CDR1 is ENHRY and CDR2 is SYGVKD in the germline V gene. The DNA of the CDR3 is TGTGCCATCAGTGAGTCCTGGGGACTAGAAGTACACGAGCAGTACTTC. This translates into CAISESWGLEVHEQYF.

V is TRBV9 and J is TRBJ2-7, with 7 bases fitting TRBD2. Germline V gene data show CDR1 as SGDLS and CDR2 as YYNGEE. The V and J ends lost 4 bases and 0 bases, in that order; junction bases with no gene match: 13. This CDR3 region has 17 residues. CDR3 region: CASSLGTTRPSSYEQYF. CDR3 in DNA: TGTGCCAGCAGCCTAGGGACTACCAGACCTAGCTCCTACGAGCAGTACTTC. Supplemented by reference TRBV9 and TRBJ2-7, the full variable domain reads DSGVTQTPKHLITATGQRVTLRCSPRSGDLSVYWYQQSLDQGLQFLIQYYNGEERAKGNILERFSAQQFPDLHSELNLSSLELGDSALYFCASSLGTTRPSSYEQYFGPGTRLTVT.

This chain joins TRBV27 and TRBJ1-1; D remains ambiguous. Per the germline V gene, CDR1 is MNHEY and CDR2 is SMNVEV (reference sequence). Trimming took off 6 bases at V and 0 bases at J, with 11 bases between the two ends. The CDR3 runs 14 residues. CDR3 amino acids: CASRSVVMNTEAFF. CDR3 in DNA: TGTGCCAGCAGATCGGTTGTCATGAACACTGAAGCTTTCTTT.

This chain uses TRBV19 with TRBJ1-2, with 10 bases that match TRBD1. CDR3 length: 13 amino acids. Germline V CDR1 and CDR2: LNHDA, SQIVND (reference sequence). The J segment lost 8 bases and the V segment lost 8 bases, leaving 8 bases of the junction unmatched. CDR3 in amino acids: CASGDRGIGGYTF. In DNA form, the CDR3 reads TGTGCCAGTGGGGACAGGGGAATAGGAGGCTACACCTTC.

The J gene is TRBJ2-3, the V gene TRBV5-4; TRBD2 aligns across 8 bases. Trimming took 4 bases from V and 0 from J; bases not matched to a gene: 10. Germline assignment: CDR1 SGHNT and CDR2 YYREEE (reference sequence). The CDR3 consists of 17 residues. CDR3 in amino acids: CASSPGPAGASTDTQYF. In nucleotides, the CDR3 is TGTGCCAGCAGCCCTGGTCCAGCGGGAGCAAGCACAGATACGCAGTATTTT. Using reference TRBV5-4 and TRBJ2-3 for the parts outside the CDR3, the full variable domain is ETGVTQSPTHLIKTRGQQVTLRCSSQSGHNTVSWYQQALGQGPQFIFQYYREEENGRGNFPPRFSGLQFPNYSSELNVNALELDDSALYLCASSPGPAGASTDTQYFGPGTRLTVL.

The chain joins TRBV19 to TRBJ2-7; tentative D call: TRBD1 (5 bases). From germline, CDR1 is LNHDA and CDR2 SQIVND (reference sequence). The CDR3 is 13 residues long. V shed 5 bases and J shed 2 bases, with 10 bases lying between them. Here the CDR3 reads CASSSRVPYEQYF. CDR3 in DNA: TGTGCCAGTAGTTCCAGGGTACCCTACGAGCAGTACTTC.

The V and J genes are TRBV27 and TRBJ1-1, with a tentative D call TRBD1 (5 bases). The CDR3 is 14 amino acids. V lost 6 bases and J 3 bases, leaving 14 bases between the germline ends. CDR1 is MNHEY and CDR2 is SMNVEV in the germline V gene (reference sequence). The CDR3 loop is CASSPRGTYTEAFF. CDR3 sequence (DNA): TGTGCCAGCAGCCCCCGGGGGACTTACACTGAAGCTTTCTTT.

Points on this clone: Other DNA sequences of this sample code for an identical CDR3. J is TRBJ2-2 and V is TRBV5-1; TRBD1 agrees at 9 bases. CDR1 is SGHRS, CDR2 YFSETQ, per germline. V lost 2 bases to trimming and J lost 2 bases; unmatched junction nucleotides: 1. There are 15 residues in the CDR3. The CDR3 here is CASSLQGANTGELFF. CDR3 DNA sequence: TGCGCCAGCAGCTTACAGGGGGCAAACACCGGGGAGCTGTTTTTT.

The V gene is TRBV5-1, the J gene TRBJ2-2; D may be TRBD1 or TRBD2 (5 bases each). This CDR3 contains 17 residues. Germline loops: CDR1 SGHRS, CDR2 YFSETQ. V was cut by 4 bases and J by 4 bases, with 20 bases left in between. The CDR3: CASSPATRARGTGELFF. As DNA, the CDR3 is TGCGCCAGCAGCCCGGCCACAAGGGCGAGGGGCACCGGGGAGCTGTTTTTT.

This clone was seen only once. Other DNA sequences in the same sample also yield this CDR3. The rearrangement uses TRBV25-1 and TRBJ2-1; 10 bases line up with TRBD2. CDR1 is MGHDK and CDR2 is SYGVNS in the germline V gene. The CDR3 loop spans 15 amino acids. V was pared by 2 bases and J by 9 bases, with 7 bases of the junction left unmatched. In DNA, the CDR3 is TGTGCCAGCAGTGAAAGGCTAGCGGGAGCCGGTGAGCAGTTCTTC. Protein sequence: CASSERLAGAGEQFF.

The chain carries TRBV9 and TRBJ2-2; D is unclear. The CDR3 extends over 12 amino acids. Per the germline V gene, CDR1 is SGDLS and CDR2 is YYNGEE. With 1 base removed from V and 7 bases from J, the gap between germline ends came to 5 bases. The CDR3 DNA reads TGTGCCAGCAGCGTATACGTCGGGGAGCTGTTTTTT. It encodes CASSVYVGELFF.

CDR3 bases: TGTGCCAGCAGTGTCAGTAGCGGGAGTAGGTTGGGTGAGCAGTTCTTC. This encodes CASSVSSGSRLGEQFF. The rearrangement uses TRBV2 and TRBJ2-1; 9 nucleotides align to TRBD2. This CDR3 region has 16 residues. CDR1 is SNHLY and CDR2 is FYNNEI in the germline V gene. Trimming removed 4 bases from V and 9 bases from J; junction bases left unmatched: 13.

The rearrangement joins TRBV18 to TRBJ2-1, with D perhaps TRBD1 (5 bases). The CDR3 is 16 residues long. V lost 6 bases, J lost 7 bases, and 22 bases lay in between. In germline, CDR1 is KGHSH, CDR2 LQKENI. The chain's CDR3 is CASSPADRIQGNEQFF. The CDR3 nucleotides are TGTGCCAGCTCGCCCGCAGACCGAATCCAGGGTAATGAGCAGTTCTTC. Full variable domain (rest looked up from reference TRBV18 and TRBJ2-1): NAGVMQNPRHLVRRRGQEARLRCSPMKGHSHVYWYRQLPEEGLKFMVYLQKENIIDESGMPKERFSAEFPKEGPSILRIQQVVRGDSAAYFCASSPADRIQGNEQFFGPGTRLTVL.